This TCR beta chain comes out of a study of T-cell memory formation after mild COVID-19. Broader study findings: Later expanders leaned toward CD4+, whereas clones contracting from day 15 to 85 were balanced CD4/CD8. Among CD4+ contracting clones, most were CM and EM, and CD8+ ones EMRA.

With respect to this clonotype: What it recognizes is unknown.

TCR alpha and TCR beta cDNA libraries carrying sample barcodes and UMIs came from 5'RACE with constant-segment primers. TCRdb processed the 5' RACE reads anew with MiXCR; each CDR3 protein has one entry. The sample lists approximately 150,000 distinct CDR3 sequences; under 25% were seen once. Germline CDR1 reads SGHTS; CDR2 reads YDEGEE. V gave up 2 bases and J gave up 3 bases, with 17 bases separating them. CDR3 length: 16 residues. The receptor was derived from an adult woman who had mild COVID-19 (a few samples of this study predate the infection). Cell type and time point are not known. The chain carries TRBV5-8 and TRBJ2-5; D is possibly TRBD1 (7 bases). Sequencing was carried out using PBMCs or a T cell subset sorted from them (not recorded which). DNA for the CDR3: TGTGCCAGCAGCTTAGGAGGGGGCTATATTGAAGAGACCCAGTACTTC. Translated: CASSLGGGYIEETQYF.